This T cell receptor beta chain was found in a study of memory CD4+ T cells and cytomegalovirus serostatus. Findings and limits, study-wide: Each of roughly 65 CMV-associated TCRbeta sequences occurred in one to five individuals.

Single viable CD3+CD4+CD8-CD45RO+ cells were sorted as the memory CD4+ T cells. Positive selection with CD4 microbeads enriched total CD4+ T cells. With regard to this clone: What it binds is not known. One end of the junction does not line up with germline, which may come from a read error.

This table comes from immunoSEQ multiplex PCR, and its TCRdb copy is limited to in-frame clones, with some not included. This sample has tens of thousands of clones; around 82% occur once, and the top ten carry roughly 0.8%. The V gene's germline CDR1 is MRHNA and CDR2 SNTAGT. The CDR3 runs to 9 residues. This clonotype was obtained from an adult in good health and CMV-seronegative. The chain is built from TRBV6-4 and TRBJ2-1; D uncertain. The material sequenced was memory CD4+ T cells from blood. The CDR3 protein is CASSFLPLF. Here the CDR3 DNA reads TGTGCCAGCAGTTTCCTTCCCCTCTTC.